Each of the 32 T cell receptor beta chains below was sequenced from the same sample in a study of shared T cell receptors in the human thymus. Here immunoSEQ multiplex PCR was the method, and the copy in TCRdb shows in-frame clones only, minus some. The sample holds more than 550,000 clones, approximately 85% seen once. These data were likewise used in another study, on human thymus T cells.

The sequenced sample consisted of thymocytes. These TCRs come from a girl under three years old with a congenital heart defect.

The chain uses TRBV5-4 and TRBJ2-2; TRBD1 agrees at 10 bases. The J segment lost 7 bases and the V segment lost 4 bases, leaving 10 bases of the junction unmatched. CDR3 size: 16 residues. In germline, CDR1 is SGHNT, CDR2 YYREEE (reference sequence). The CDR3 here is CASSVTGTGASGELFF. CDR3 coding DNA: TGTGCCAGCAGCGTGACCGGGACAGGGGCCAGCGGGGAGCTGTTTTTT.

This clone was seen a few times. The CDR3 coding sequence is TGTGCCAGCAGCCAAGTACTGGGGCCGAGCTATGGCTACACCTTC. Protein sequence: CASSQVLGPSYGYTF. V and J are TRBV4-2 and TRBJ1-2; weak D call: TRBD1 (5 bases). Per the germline V gene, CDR1 is LGHNA and CDR2 is YNFKEQ. The germline V and J ends were trimmed by 1 base and 4 bases, with 13 bases remaining between them. The CDR3 covers 15 residues.

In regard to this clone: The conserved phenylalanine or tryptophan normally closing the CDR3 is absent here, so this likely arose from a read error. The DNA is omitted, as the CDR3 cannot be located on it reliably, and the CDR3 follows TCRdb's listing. The CDR3 protein is CSAPRLGA. The V gene is TRBV20-1, the J gene TRBJ2-3; no check of the table's D call, TRBD2, against the DNA was made. The CDR3 has 8 amino acids, counting both end residues. In germline, CDR1 is DFQATT, CDR2 SNEGSKA (reference sequence).

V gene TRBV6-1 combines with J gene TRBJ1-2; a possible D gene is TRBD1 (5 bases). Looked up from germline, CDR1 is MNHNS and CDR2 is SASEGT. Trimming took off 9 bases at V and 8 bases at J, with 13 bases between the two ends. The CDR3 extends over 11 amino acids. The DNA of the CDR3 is TGTGCCAGAGAAACGGACACAGGCTACACCTTC. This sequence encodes CARETDTGYTF.

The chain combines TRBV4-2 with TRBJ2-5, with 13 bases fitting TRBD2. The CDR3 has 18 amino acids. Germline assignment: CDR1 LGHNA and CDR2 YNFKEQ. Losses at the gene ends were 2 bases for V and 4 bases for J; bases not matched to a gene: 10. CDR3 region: CASSQQRTSGSPIETQYF. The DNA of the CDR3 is TGTGCCAGCAGCCAACAAAGGACTAGCGGGAGTCCTATAGAGACCCAGTACTTC.

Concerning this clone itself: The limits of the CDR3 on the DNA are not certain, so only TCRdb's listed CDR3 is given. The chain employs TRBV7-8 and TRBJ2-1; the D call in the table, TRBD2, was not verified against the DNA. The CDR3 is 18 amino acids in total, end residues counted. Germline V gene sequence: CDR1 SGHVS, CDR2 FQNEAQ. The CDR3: CASSLVVLEREVYNEQFF.

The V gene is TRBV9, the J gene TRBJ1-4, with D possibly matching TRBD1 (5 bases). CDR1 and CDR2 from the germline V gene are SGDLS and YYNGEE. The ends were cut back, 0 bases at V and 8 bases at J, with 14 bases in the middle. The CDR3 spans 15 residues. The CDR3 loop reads CASSVDQRGNEKLFF. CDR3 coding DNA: TGTGCCAGCAGCGTAGATCAGCGGGGGAACGAAAAACTGTTTTTT.

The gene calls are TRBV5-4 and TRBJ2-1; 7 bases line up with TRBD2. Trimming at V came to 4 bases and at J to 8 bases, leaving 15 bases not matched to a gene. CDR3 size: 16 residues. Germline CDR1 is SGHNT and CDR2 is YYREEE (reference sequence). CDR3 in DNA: TGTGCCAGCAGCCGGAGGACTTCGGGGGGTAATCATGAGCAGTTCTTC. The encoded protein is CASSRRTSGGNHEQFF. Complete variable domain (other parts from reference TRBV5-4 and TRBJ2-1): ETGVTQSPTHLIKTRGQQVTLRCSSQSGHNTVSWYQQALGQGPQFIFQYYREEENGRGNFPPRFSGLQFPNYSSELNVNALELDDSALYLCASSRRTSGGNHEQFFGPGTRLTVL.

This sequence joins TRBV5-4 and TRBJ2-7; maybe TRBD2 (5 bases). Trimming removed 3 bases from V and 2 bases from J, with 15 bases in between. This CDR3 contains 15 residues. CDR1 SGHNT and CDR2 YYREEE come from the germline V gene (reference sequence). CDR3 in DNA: TGTGCCAGCAGCTCCCGCCCAGCCGGGGCCTACGAGCAGTACTTC. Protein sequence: CASSSRPAGAYEQYF.

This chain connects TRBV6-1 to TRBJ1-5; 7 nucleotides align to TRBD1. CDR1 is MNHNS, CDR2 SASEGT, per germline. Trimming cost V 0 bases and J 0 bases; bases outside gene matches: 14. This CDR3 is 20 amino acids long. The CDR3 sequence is CASSEAKRVGTDNSNQPQHF. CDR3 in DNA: TGTGCCAGCAGTGAAGCTAAGAGAGTTGGGACAGATAATAGCAATCAGCCCCAGCATTTT.

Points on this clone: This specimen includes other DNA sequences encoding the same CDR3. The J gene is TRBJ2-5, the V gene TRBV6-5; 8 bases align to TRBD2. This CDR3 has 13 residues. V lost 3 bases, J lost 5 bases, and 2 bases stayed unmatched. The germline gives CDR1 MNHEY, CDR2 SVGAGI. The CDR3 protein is CASSYSSGETQYF. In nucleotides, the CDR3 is TGTGCCAGCAGTTATTCTAGCGGGGAGACCCAGTACTTC.

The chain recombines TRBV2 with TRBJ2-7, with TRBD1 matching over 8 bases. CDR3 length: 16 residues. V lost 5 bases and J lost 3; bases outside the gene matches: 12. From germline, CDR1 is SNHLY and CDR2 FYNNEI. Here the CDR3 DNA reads TGTGCCAGCAGTCGTCTGACAGGGGTACCCTTCTACGAGCAGTACTTC. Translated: CASSRLTGVPFYEQYF.

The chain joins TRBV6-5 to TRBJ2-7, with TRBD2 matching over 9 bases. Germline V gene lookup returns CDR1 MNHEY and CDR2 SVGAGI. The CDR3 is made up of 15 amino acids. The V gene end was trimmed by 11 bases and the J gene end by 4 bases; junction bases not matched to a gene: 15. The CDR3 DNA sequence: TGTGCCTCCTCCCCGGTTGGCGGGGGGGGGTACGAGCAGTACTTC. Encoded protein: CASSPVGGGGYEQYF.

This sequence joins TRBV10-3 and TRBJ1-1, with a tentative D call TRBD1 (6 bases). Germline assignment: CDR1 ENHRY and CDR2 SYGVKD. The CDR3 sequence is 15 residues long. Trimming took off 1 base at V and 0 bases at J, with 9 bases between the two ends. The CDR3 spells CAISELGHLNTEAFF. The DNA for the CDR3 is TGTGCCATCAGTGAGTTGGGACACCTGAACACTGAAGCTTTCTTT.

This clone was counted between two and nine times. The CDR3 nucleotides read TGTGCCAGCAGCTTAAACGGGGTCTACGGTTCACCCCTCCACTTT. Translating it yields CASSLNGVYGSPLHF. The chain links TRBV7-2 to TRBJ1-6; D is unresolved. V lost 2 bases and J lost 9, with 14 bases in between. This CDR3 contains 15 residues. The germline V gene encodes CDR1 SGHTA and CDR2 FQGNSA.

The CDR3 protein is CASSQDPPAGAEGWVSYGYTF. The DNA for the CDR3 is TGCGCCAGCAGCCAAGATCCCCCTGCAGGGGCGGAAGGTTGGGTATCCTATGGCTACACCTTC. V usage is TRBV4-3 and J usage is TRBJ1-2, with a possible D match to TRBD1 (6 bases). The CDR3 loop spans 21 amino acids. Germline CDR1 is LGHNA and CDR2 is YSLEER. Trimming pared 0 bases from V and 4 bases from J, leaving 30 bases between.

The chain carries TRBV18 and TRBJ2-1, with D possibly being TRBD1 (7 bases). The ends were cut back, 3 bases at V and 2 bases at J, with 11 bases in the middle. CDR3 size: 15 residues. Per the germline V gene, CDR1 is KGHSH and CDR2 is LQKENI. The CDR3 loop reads CASSPGGQPYNEQFF. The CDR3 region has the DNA TGTGCCAGCTCACCCGGGGGACAGCCCTACAATGAGCAGTTCTTC.

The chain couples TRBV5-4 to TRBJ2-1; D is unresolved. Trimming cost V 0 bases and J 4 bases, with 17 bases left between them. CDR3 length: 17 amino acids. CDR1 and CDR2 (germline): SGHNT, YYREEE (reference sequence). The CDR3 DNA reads TGTGCCAGCAGCTTGGATCGTCCCAAGTACATGTACAATGAGCAGTTCTTC. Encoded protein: CASSLDRPKYMYNEQFF.

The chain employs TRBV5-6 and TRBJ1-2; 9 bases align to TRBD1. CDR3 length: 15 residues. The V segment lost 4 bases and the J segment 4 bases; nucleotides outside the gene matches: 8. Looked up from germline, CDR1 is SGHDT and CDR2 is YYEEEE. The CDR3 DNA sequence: TGTGCCAGCAGCCACCCAGGACAGGGGTTCTATGGCTACACCTTC. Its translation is CASSHPGQGFYGYTF.

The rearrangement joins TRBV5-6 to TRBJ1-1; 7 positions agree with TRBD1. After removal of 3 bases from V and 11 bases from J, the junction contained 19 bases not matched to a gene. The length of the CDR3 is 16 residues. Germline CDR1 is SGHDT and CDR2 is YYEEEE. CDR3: CASSSLEGAPGWGAFF. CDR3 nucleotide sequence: TGTGCCAGCAGCTCTTTAGAGGGGGCGCCGGGGTGGGGTGCTTTCTTT.

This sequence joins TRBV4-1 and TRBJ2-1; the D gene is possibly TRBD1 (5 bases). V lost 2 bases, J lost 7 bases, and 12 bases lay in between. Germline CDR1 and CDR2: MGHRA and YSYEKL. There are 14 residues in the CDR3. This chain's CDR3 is CASSQLRVWNEQFF. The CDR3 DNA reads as TGCGCCAGCAGCCAACTCAGGGTCTGGAATGAGCAGTTCTTC.

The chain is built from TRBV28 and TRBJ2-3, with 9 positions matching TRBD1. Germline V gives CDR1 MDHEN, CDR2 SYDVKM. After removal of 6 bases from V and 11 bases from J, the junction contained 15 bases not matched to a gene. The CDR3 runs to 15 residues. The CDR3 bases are TGTGCCAGCAGGGAGACAGGGGGGGGTGGCTATGGGCAGTATTTT. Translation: CASRETGGGGYGQYF.

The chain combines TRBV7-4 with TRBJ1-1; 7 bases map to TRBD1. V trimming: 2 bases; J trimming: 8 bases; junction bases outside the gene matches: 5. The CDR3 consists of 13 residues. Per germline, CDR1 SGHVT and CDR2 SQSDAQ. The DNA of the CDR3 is TGTGCCAGCAGCTTATTGCAGGGGGGCGAAGCTTTCTTT. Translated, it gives CASSLLQGGEAFF.

The DNA of the CDR3 is TGTGCCAGCTCACTACCGGACAGGGGAGGCAACTATGGCTACACCTTC. This sequence encodes CASSLPDRGGNYGYTF. The V gene is TRBV18, the J gene TRBJ1-2; 9 bases fit TRBD1. The V gene's germline CDR1 is KGHSH and CDR2 LQKENI. This CDR3 is built from 16 residues. Germline trimming cut 4 bases from V and 2 bases from J; bases unmatched to any gene: 8.

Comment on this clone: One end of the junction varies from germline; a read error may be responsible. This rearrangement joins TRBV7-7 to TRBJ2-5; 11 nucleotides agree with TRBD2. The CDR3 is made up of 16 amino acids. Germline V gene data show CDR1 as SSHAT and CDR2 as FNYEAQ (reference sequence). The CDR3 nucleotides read TGTGCTAGCAGCTTTCTAGCGGGGGGACTGGCAGAGACCCAGTACTTC. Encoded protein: CASSFLAGGLAETQYF.

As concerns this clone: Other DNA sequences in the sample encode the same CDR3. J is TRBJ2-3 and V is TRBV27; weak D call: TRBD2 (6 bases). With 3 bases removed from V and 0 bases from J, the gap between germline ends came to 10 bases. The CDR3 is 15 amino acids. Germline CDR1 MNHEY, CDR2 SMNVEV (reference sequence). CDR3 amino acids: CASSLAGLSTDTQYF. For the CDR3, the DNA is TGTGCCAGCAGTTTGGCGGGGCTTAGCACAGATACGCAGTATTTT.

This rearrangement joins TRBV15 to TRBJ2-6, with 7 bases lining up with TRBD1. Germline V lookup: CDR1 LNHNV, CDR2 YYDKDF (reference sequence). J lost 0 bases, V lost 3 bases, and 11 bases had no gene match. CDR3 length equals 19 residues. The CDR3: CATSSSGQLVTSGANVLTF. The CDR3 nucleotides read TGTGCCACCAGCAGTTCGGGACAGCTTGTTACCTCTGGGGCCAACGTCCTGACTTTC.

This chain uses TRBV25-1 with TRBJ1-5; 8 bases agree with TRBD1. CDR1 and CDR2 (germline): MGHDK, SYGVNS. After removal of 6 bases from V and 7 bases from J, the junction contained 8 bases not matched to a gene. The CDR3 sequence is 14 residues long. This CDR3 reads CASSVGQGLQPQHF. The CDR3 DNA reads TGTGCCAGCAGCGTTGGACAGGGTTTGCAGCCCCAGCATTTT. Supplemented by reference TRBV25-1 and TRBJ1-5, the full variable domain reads EADIYQTPRYLVIGTGKKITLECSQTMGHDKMYWYQQDPGMELHLIHYSYGVNSTEKGDLSSESTVSRIRTEHFPLTLESARPSHTSQYLCASSVGQGLQPQHFGDGTRLSIL.

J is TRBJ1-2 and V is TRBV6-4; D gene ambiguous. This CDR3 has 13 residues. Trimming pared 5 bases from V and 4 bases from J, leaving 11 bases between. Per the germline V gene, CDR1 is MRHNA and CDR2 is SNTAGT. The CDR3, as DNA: TGTGCCAGCAGTAGAGGAGCCTTCTATGGCTACACCTTC. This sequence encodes CASSRGAFYGYTF.

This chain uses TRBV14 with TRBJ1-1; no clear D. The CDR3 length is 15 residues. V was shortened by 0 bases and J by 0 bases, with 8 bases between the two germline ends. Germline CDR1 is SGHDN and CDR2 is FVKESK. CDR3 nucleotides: TGTGCCAGCAGCCAAGAGGAGGGTATGAACACTGAAGCTTTCTTT. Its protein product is CASSQEEGMNTEAFF.

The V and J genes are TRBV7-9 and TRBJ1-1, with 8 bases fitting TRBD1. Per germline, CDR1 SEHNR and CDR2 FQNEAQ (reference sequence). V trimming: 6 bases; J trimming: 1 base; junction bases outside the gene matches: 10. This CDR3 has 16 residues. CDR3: CASSPPGGRGNTEAFF. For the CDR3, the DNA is TGTGCCAGCAGTCCACCAGGGGGCCGAGGGAACACTGAAGCTTTCTTT.

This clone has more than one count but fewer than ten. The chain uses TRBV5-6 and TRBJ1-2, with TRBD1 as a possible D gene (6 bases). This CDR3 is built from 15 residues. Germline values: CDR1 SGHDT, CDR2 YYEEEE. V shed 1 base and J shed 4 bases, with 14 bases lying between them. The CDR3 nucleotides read TGTGCCAGCAGCTTGTTCTTTCGACAGGCCTATGGCTACACCTTC. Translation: CASSLFFRQAYGYTF. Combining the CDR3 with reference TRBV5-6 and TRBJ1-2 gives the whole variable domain DAGVTQSPTHLIKTRGQQVTLRCSPKSGHDTVSWYQQALGQGPQFIFQYYEEEERQRGNFPDRFSGHQFPNYSSELNVNALLLGDSALYLCASSLFFRQAYGYTFGSGTRLTVV.